These 6 T cell receptor beta chains originate from one sample sequenced in a study of shared clonotypes between healthy human individuals. Repertoires were generated with immunoSEQ multiplex PCR, while TCRdb's copy carries only in-frame clones and drops some. This table holds under 600,000 clones, roughly 72% found once. Sequenced input: PBMCs. The source of these receptors is a woman between 35 and 50 years old in good health. Some clones in this sample may be carry-over from other donors' samples.

The chain combines TRBV25-1 with TRBJ2-2, with TRBD2 as a possible D gene (6 bases). CDR1 and CDR2 from the germline V gene are MGHDK and SYGVNS. Trimming left V 4 bases short and J 4 bases short, with 10 bases between. The CDR3 covers 14 residues. The CDR3 loop reads CASSGLDPTGELFF. CDR3 nucleotides: TGTGCCAGCAGTGGACTAGACCCCACCGGGGAGCTGTTTTTT.

The chain carries TRBV5-5 and TRBJ2-7; D call uncertain. Trimming took off 0 bases at V and 4 bases at J, with 8 bases between the two ends. Germline lookup yields CDR1 SGHKS and CDR2 YYEKEE (reference sequence). CDR3 length: 13 amino acids. CDR3 region: CASSLATKYEQYF. Here the CDR3 DNA reads TGTGCCAGCAGCTTGGCCACAAAATACGAGCAGTACTTC.

The rearrangement joins TRBV13 to TRBJ2-2, with D tentatively TRBD1 (6 bases). Between the trimmed V and J ends, which lost 7 bases and 6 bases, there was a span of 15 bases. The germline gives CDR1 PRHDT, CDR2 FYEKMQ (reference sequence). There are 14 residues in the CDR3. CDR3 sequence reads: CASTWQQGSGELFF. The CDR3 coding sequence is TGTGCCAGCACTTGGCAACAGGGTTCCGGGGAGCTGTTTTTT.

The rearrangement links TRBV29-1 to TRBJ1-5, with TRBD1 as a possible D gene (6 bases). Germline CDR1 is SQVTM and CDR2 is ANQGSEA. V lost 6 bases, J lost 8 bases, and 17 bases lay in between. The CDR3 covers 13 residues. The CDR3 bases are TGCAGCGTGGGAAAACAGGGAAGTGAGCCCCAGCATTTT. Translated, it gives CSVGKQGSEPQHF.

The V call is TRBV28, the J call TRBJ2-7; 7 nucleotides agree with TRBD1. Germline-derived CDR1 and CDR2 are MDHEN and SYDVKM. The CDR3 extends over 13 amino acids. Germline trimming cut 6 bases from V and 3 bases from J; bases unmatched to any gene: 5. CDR3 DNA: TGTGCCAGCAGGGTGGGACAGAACTACGAGCAGTACTTC. Translation gives CASRVGQNYEQYF.

This rearrangement joins TRBV28 to TRBJ1-1; D remains unclear. Germline V gene lookup returns CDR1 MDHEN and CDR2 SYDVKM. CDR3 length: 15 amino acids. V shed 1 base and J shed 7 bases, with 16 bases lying between them. The CDR3 DNA follows: TGTGCCAGCAGTTTATCCCTTAGGTCTTTCGGTGAAGCTTTCTTT. It specifies CASSLSLRSFGEAFF.